The clone carrying this T cell receptor (beta chain) was seen repeatedly, ten times or more. The record originates from a study of CD8+CD57+ T cells in acquired aplastic anemia. Profiles of TCR beta VDJ and CDR3 were generated from a genomic DNA template. From the reads, TCRdb called clonotypes with MiXCR, one entry per CDR3 protein. This table holds around 290,000 distinct CDR3 sequences, 50% to 65% found once. Patients chosen for sequencing had shown CD8+CD57+ cell expansion by flow cytometry. Severe acquired aplastic anemia was present in all patients. The CDR3 extends over 14 amino acids. Germline CDR1 and CDR2: KGHDR and SFDVKD. The junction had 6 bases not matched to a gene; V was cut back by 7 bases and J by 7 bases.

The sequence derives from a human donor with aplastic anemia. The chain couples TRBV24-1 to TRBJ2-1; 10 bases are a match to TRBD1. Sample: sorted CD4+, CD8+, or CD8+CD57+ T cells (not recorded which) from PBMCs. The CDR3 coding sequence is TGTGCCACCAGGCCGGGACAGGGGACAAATGAGCAGTTCTTC. This codes for CATRPGQGTNEQFF.